Below are 2 T cell receptor beta chains sequenced from a single sample in a study of T cells in women clearing cervical HPV infection. Method: immunoSEQ multiplex PCR; TCRdb's copy keeps in-frame clones and lacks some. Its table lists tens of thousands of clones. Sequenced input: blood buffy coat. These receptors all come from a woman between 18 and 69 years old with a cervical HPV16 infection that either progressed to CIN3+ or cleared (not recorded which).

As to this clone: Read coverage stops 3 residues before the CDR3 terminus; the germline J gene supplies the remainder. The V call is TRBV2, the J call TRBJ2-5, with 7 bases aligning to TRBD2. This CDR3 is built from 12 residues. V was pared by 9 bases and J by 7 bases, with 8 bases of the junction left unmatched. Germline V gives CDR1 SNHLY, CDR2 FYNNEI. The part of the CDR3 DNA that was read is TGTGCCAGTCAAAAGCGGGGCGGGACC. It encodes CASQKRGGT. The complete CDR3 sequence is CASQKRGGTQYF.

As concerns this clone: The read falls 3 residues short of the CDR3 end, and the missing part is taken from the germline J gene. V usage is TRBV7-2 and J usage is TRBJ2-1; the match to TRBD2 covers 11 bases. The V gene's germline CDR1 is SGHTA and CDR2 FQGNSA. This CDR3 region has 17 residues. The V gene end was trimmed by 0 bases and the J gene end by 6 bases; junction bases not matched to a gene: 7. CDR3: CASSLAYSSGGANEQFF. The DNA read from the CDR3 is TGTGCCAGCAGCTTAGCATATAGTAGCGGGGGGGCCAATGAG.